A selection of T cell receptor beta chains follows, all from one sample in a study of OX40 agonist ivuxolimab in advanced cancers. Clones were sequenced by immunoSEQ multiplex PCR, and TCRdb holds only the in-frame ones, with some missing. The sample has 46,000 or so clones; approximately 86% are singletons. The specimen comprised CD4+ or CD8+ T cells sorted from blood, sampled in a trial of the OX40 agonist ivuxolimab. The receptors come from an adult with an advanced solid tumor such as melanoma, head and neck, liver or kidney cancer. Each CDR3 is given with its conserved first and last residue. Fields, in order: D gene, V gene, clone size, J gene, CDR3 DNA, CDR3 protein. A D gene is named only where the DNA matches it firmly. Clone size is given for some rows only: seen once, a few or many times, or a class if the clone is expanded.

>NA|TRBV15|NA|TRBJ1-1
TGTGCCACCAGCCTGAGGCAGATGAACACTGAAGCTTTCTTT
CATSLRQMNTEAFF
>NA|TRBV25-1|NA|TRBJ2-5
TGTGCCAGCAGTGAATCCGACAGCAAAGAGACCCAGTACTTC
CASSESDSKETQYF
>TRBD2|TRBV9|NA|TRBJ2-4
TGTGCCAGCAGCGTAGGTAGCGGGAGGGCCAAAAACATTCAGTACTTC
CASSVGSGRAKNIQYF
>TRBD2|TRBV11-2|NA|TRBJ2-7
TGTGCCAGCAGCCACAGCGGGAGGAAGCAGTACTTC
CASSHSGRKQYF
>TRBD2|TRBV9|few|TRBJ2-1
TGTGCCAGCAATTTAGCGGGAGGGCCTTACAATGAGCAGTTCTTC
CASNLAGGPYNEQFF
>NA|TRBV5-1|NA|TRBJ1-5
TGCGCCAGCAGCTTGGCAGGGAGCCAGCCCCAGCATTTT
CASSLAGSQPQHF
>NA|TRBV9|few|TRBJ2-1
TGTGCCAGCAGCGTAGAAGGCCATAAAAGCGATGAGCAGTTCTTC
CASSVEGHKSDEQFF
>NA|TRBV7-9|NA|TRBJ1-1
TGTGCCAGCAGCACACTCCAGGGTAGCGGGGCTGAAGCTTTCTTT
CASSTLQGSGAEAFF
>NA|TRBV27|NA|TRBJ2-7
TGTGCCAGCAGTTTACGAGGTGAACAGGGCTTAATCGAGCAGTACTTC
CASSLRGEQGLIEQYF
>NA|TRBV15|NA|TRBJ2-2
TGTGCCACCAGCAATTCCAGGGCGAACACCGGGGAGCTGTTTTTT
CATSNSRANTGELFF
>NA|TRBV2|NA|TRBJ1-1
TGTGCCATTTCTCGGGCTTTCTTT
CAISRAFF
>NA|TRBV7-8|NA|TRBJ1-5
TGTGCCAGCAGCTTAGCGCGGGGGAATAGCAATCAGCCCCAGCATTTT
CASSLARGNSNQPQHF
>NA|TRBV2|NA|TRBJ1-5
TGTGCCAGCAGCGAATGGACTTTGAATCAGCCCCAGCATTTT
CASSEWTLNQPQHF
>TRBD2|TRBV10-3|NA|TRBJ2-1
TGTGCCATCAGTTTTCCAGCGGGAGAACATGAGCAGTTCTTC
CAISFPAGEHEQFF